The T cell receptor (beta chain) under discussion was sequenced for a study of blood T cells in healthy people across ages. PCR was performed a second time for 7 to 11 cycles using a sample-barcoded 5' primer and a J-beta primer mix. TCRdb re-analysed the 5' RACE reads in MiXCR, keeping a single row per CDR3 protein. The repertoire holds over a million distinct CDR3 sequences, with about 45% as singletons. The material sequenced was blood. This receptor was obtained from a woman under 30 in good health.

CDR3 DNA sequence: TGTGCCGGACAGTTAACGGGGAGCACAGATACGCAGTATTTT. Encoded protein: CAGQLTGSTDTQYF. The V call is TRBV7-2, the J call TRBJ2-3; D is possibly TRBD1 (6 bases). This CDR3 region has 14 residues. Per germline, CDR1 SGHTA and CDR2 FQGNSA. Trimming pared 11 bases from V and 0 bases from J, leaving 15 bases between.